The 23 T cell receptor beta chains given below trace back to one sample, sequenced in a study of blood T cell repertoires in COVID-19. The data were produced by immunoSEQ multiplex PCR, yet TCRdb's version contains in-frame clones alone and is incomplete. The repertoire consists of over 250,000 clones, with approximately 88% occurring once and the leading ten covering less than 2.5%. Sequenced: peripheral blood. The receptors come from a middle-aged man with acute or convalescent COVID-19.

This rearrangement joins TRBV30 to TRBJ2-7, with TRBD1 as a possible D gene (7 bases). Trimming stripped 4 bases from V and 6 bases from J, with 16 bases between. The CDR3 sequence is 13 residues long. CDR1 is GTSNPN, CDR2 SVGIG, per germline (reference sequence). CDR3 DNA: TGTGCCTGGAACTGGGCAGGGGGGCGCGAGCAGTACTTC. This codes for CAWNWAGGREQYF.

The chain recombines TRBV3-1 (or the pseudogene TRBV3-2) with TRBJ2-2; TRBD2 agrees at 8 bases. CDR1 is LGHDT and CDR2 is YNNKEL in the germline V gene (reference sequence). The trim removed 4 bases at V and 0 bases at J, leaving 1 base unmatched. This CDR3 is built from 15 residues. CDR3 nucleotides: TGTGCCAGCAGCCTCGGGGGGGCGAACACCGGGGAGCTGTTTTTT. Protein product: CASSLGGANTGELFF.

The V call is TRBV27, the J call TRBJ1-5; 7 nucleotides agree with TRBD1. V gave up 3 bases and J gave up 3 bases; unmatched junction bases: 8. The V gene's germline CDR1 is MNHEY and CDR2 SMNVEV (reference sequence). CDR3 length: 16 residues. The DNA for the CDR3 is TGTGCCAGCAGTTTCGTTGGGACAGAGAACAATCAGCCCCAGCATTTT. Protein sequence: CASSFVGTENNQPQHF.

The chain recombines TRBV12-3 or TRBV12-4 with TRBJ2-1; no clear D. The CDR3 is made up of 13 amino acids. V was trimmed by 7 bases and J by 0 bases, leaving 7 bases between them. Here the CDR3 reads CASTVSSYNEQFF. The CDR3 DNA is TGTGCCAGCACGGTGAGCTCCTACAATGAGCAGTTCTTC.

This clone showed up just a few times. The chain has TRBV24-1 and TRBJ2-2, with a weak D call TRBD2 (7 bases). Germline V lookup: CDR1 KGHDR, CDR2 SFDVKD. V dropped 4 bases and J dropped 4 bases, with 15 bases sitting between them. This CDR3 region has 16 residues. This chain's CDR3 is CATSDPNREGTGELFF. The CDR3 nucleotides are TGTGCCACCAGTGACCCGAACAGGGAGGGCACCGGGGAGCTGTTTTTT.

CDR3 bases: TGTGCCAGCACCGCACGGGGTGATTTCGAGTATTTT. Translated: CASTARGDFEYF. J is TRBJ2-3 and V is TRBV2, with D possibly TRBD2 on 5 matching bases. CDR3 size: 12 residues. CDR1 and CDR2 from the germline V gene are SNHLY and FYNNEI. V was shortened by 7 bases and J by 13 bases, with 18 bases between the two germline ends.

This rearrangement joins TRBV12-3 or TRBV12-4 to TRBJ2-1; 9 positions match TRBD1. The CDR3 has 13 amino acids. V was clipped by 6 bases and J by 6 bases; unmatched bases: 3. The CDR3 loop is CASSLGQGNEQFF. The CDR3 bases are TGTGCCAGCAGCCTGGGACAGGGCAATGAGCAGTTCTTC.

The genes are TRBV7-6 and TRBJ1-5; D call uncertain. The germline CDR1 and CDR2 sequences are SGHVS and FNYEAQ. V lost 5 bases, J lost 0 bases, and 8 bases lay in between. The CDR3 contains 14 residues. CDR3 sequence reads: CASSMRYSNQPQHF. In nucleotides, the CDR3 is TGTGCCAGCAGCATGAGATATAGCAATCAGCCCCAGCATTTT.

The rearrangement links TRBV30 to TRBJ1-1; tentatively, D is TRBD1 (6 bases). Deletions cut 0 bases from V and 6 bases from J, with 8 bases between. Germline lookup yields CDR1 GTSNPN and CDR2 SVGIG (reference sequence). The CDR3 consists of 12 residues. The CDR3 coding sequence is TGTGCCTGGAGTGTTGGGGGCCCTGAAGCTTTCTTT. Its translation: CAWSVGGPEAFF.

This sequence joins TRBV12-3 or TRBV12-4 and TRBJ2-7, with no clear D. There are 11 residues in the CDR3. Between the trimmed V and J ends, which lost 9 bases and 3 bases, there was a span of 9 bases. The DNA of the CDR3 is TGTGCCAGTGCTGAGAGCTACGAGCAGTACTTC. This translates into CASAESYEQYF.

The rearrangement links TRBV2 to TRBJ1-6; perhaps TRBD1 as D (6 bases). Trimming cost V 5 bases and J 6 bases, with 17 bases left between them. Germline values: CDR1 SNHLY, CDR2 FYNNEI. The CDR3 has 16 residues. CDR3 in amino acids: CASSTPAGVPNSPLHF. The DNA of the CDR3 is TGTGCCAGCAGTACCCCGGCAGGGGTTCCTAATTCACCCCTCCACTTT.

This chain uses TRBV30 with TRBJ1-2; no firm D call. Trimming took off 3 bases at V and 4 bases at J, with 9 bases between the two ends. The length of the CDR3 is 12 residues. Germline V gives CDR1 GTSNPN, CDR2 SVGIG (reference sequence). The CDR3 protein is CAWSRGPYGYTF. The CDR3 DNA follows: TGTGCCTGGAGCCGAGGCCCCTATGGCTACACCTTC.

The chain links TRBV30 to TRBJ1-5; 7 nucleotides align to TRBD1. Looked up from germline, CDR1 is GTSNPN and CDR2 is SVGIG (reference sequence). This CDR3 has 15 residues. Unmatched junction bases numbered 12, after V lost 3 bases and J lost 7 bases. In DNA, the CDR3 is TGTGCCTGGAGCGTAGGGGGCGCGGGCCACCAGCCCCAGCATTTT. Protein product: CAWSVGGAGHQPQHF.

The J gene is TRBJ1-4, the V gene TRBV7-9; a possible D gene is TRBD1 (5 bases). Germline CDR1 SEHNR, CDR2 FQNEAQ (reference sequence). V was shortened by 2 bases and J by 6 bases, with 10 bases between the two germline ends. The CDR3 is made up of 14 amino acids. This CDR3 is CASSLTGSDEKLFF. The CDR3 DNA follows: TGTGCCAGCAGCTTAACAGGATCCGATGAAAAACTGTTTTTT. The variable domain in full, with the rest retrieved from reference TRBV7-9 and TRBJ1-4, is DTGVSQNPRHKITKRGQNVTFRCDPISEHNRLYWYRQTLGQGPEFLTYFQNEAQLEKSRLLSDRFSAERPKGSFSTLEIQRTEQGDSAMYLCASSLTGSDEKLFFGSGTQLSVL.

The genes are TRBV30 and TRBJ2-1; 9 positions match TRBD2. The junction had 4 bases not matched to a gene; V was cut back by 2 bases and J by 5 bases. Germline assignment: CDR1 GTSNPN and CDR2 SVGIG (reference sequence). This CDR3 has 14 residues. The CDR3 DNA follows: TGTGCCTGGAGTAAAGGACTAGCGAACAATGAGCAGTTCTTC. As protein: CAWSKGLANNEQFF.

The J gene is TRBJ2-2, the V gene TRBV7-3; TRBD2 is a possible D gene (5 bases). Germline loops: CDR1 SGHTA, CDR2 FQGTGA. V was cut by 4 bases and J by 3 bases, with 12 bases left in between. This CDR3 has 15 residues. The CDR3 region has the DNA TGTGCCAGCAGCTATAGGCGGGCAGACACCGGGGAGCTGTTTTTT. It yields the protein CASSYRRADTGELFF. Complete variable domain (other parts from reference TRBV7-3 and TRBJ2-2): GAGVSQTPSNKVTEKGKYVELRCDPISGHTALYWYRQSLGQGPEFLIYFQGTGAADDSGLPNDRFFAVRPEGSVSTLKIQRTERGDSAVYLCASSYRRADTGELFFGEGSRLTVL.

V is TRBV7-2 and J is TRBJ1-4; D perhaps matches TRBD1 (6 bases). This CDR3 region has 15 residues. Germline CDR1 is SGHTA and CDR2 is FQGNSA. Trimming took 1 base from V and 8 from J, leaving 14 bases between them. This chain's CDR3 is CASSLGPGGKEKLFF. As DNA, the CDR3 is TGTGCCAGCAGCTTAGGGCCGGGGGGCAAAGAAAAACTGTTTTTT.

The rearrangement joins TRBV18 to TRBJ1-2, with D perhaps matching TRBD1 (5 bases). Trimming removed 4 bases from V and 3 bases from J, with 12 bases in between. The V gene's germline CDR1 is KGHSH and CDR2 LQKENI. The length of the CDR3 is 14 residues. In DNA, the CDR3 is TGTGCCAGCTCACAGCAGGGTGACGACTATGGCTACACCTTC. It encodes CASSQQGDDYGYTF.

The chain's CDR3 is CASKRGLGAQHF. DNA for the CDR3: TGTGCCAGCAAGCGGGGGTTGGGAGCCCAGCATTTT. The gene calls are TRBV12-3 or TRBV12-4 and TRBJ1-5; TRBD1 might be the D (5 bases). CDR3 length equals 12 residues. The V end lost 7 bases, the J end lost 11 bases, and 15 bases lay between the germline ends.

The rearrangement joins TRBV4-1 to TRBJ1-3, with D tentatively TRBD1 (6 bases). From germline, CDR1 is MGHRA and CDR2 YSYEKL. The CDR3 is 17 amino acids. V gave up 1 base and J gave up 4 bases, with 17 bases separating them. CDR3 nucleotide sequence: TGCGCCAGCAGCCAAGCGGCCTATGGGGGCGGCGGAAACACCATATATTTT. Residues: CASSQAAYGGGGNTIYF.

The V call is TRBV12-3 or TRBV12-4, the J call TRBJ2-2; D remains ambiguous. Trimming stripped 8 bases from V and 1 base from J, with 8 bases between. The CDR3 extends over 13 amino acids. In DNA form, the CDR3 reads TGTGCCAGCGACACGCTGAACACCGGGGAGCTGTTTTTT. Its translation is CASDTLNTGELFF.

This chain uses TRBV7-2 with TRBJ1-6, with a possible D match to TRBD1 (6 bases). Germline-derived CDR1 and CDR2 are SGHTA and FQGNSA. This CDR3 comprises 14 residues. Trimming left V 2 bases short and J 9 bases short, with 11 bases between. This chain's CDR3 is CASSLNRETSPLHF. CDR3 nucleotides: TGTGCCAGCAGCTTAAACAGGGAAACTTCACCCCTCCACTTT.

This clone was seen only once. The chain carries TRBV6-5 and TRBJ1-6, with TRBD1 identical over 7 bases. Germline V lookup: CDR1 MNHEY, CDR2 SVGAGI. V was clipped by 5 bases and J by 6 bases; unmatched bases: 7. The CDR3 extends over 15 amino acids. As DNA, the CDR3 is TGTGCCAGCAGTCGGGACAGATTTGCTAATTCACCCCTCCACTTT. Protein product: CASSRDRFANSPLHF.